This TCR beta chain came from a study of metastatic and nonmetastatic thyroid tumors. Study context: Across blood and tumor or nodule tissue, repertoires from malignant and benign thyroid patients were compared with one another. Study results and caveats: Reported TCR beta diversity, measured in blood and tumor, was significantly higher for malignant thyroid tumors than for benign nodules.

MiXCR reprocessed the PCR reads for TCRdb. The table has about 21,000 clones, about a quarter seen once; the top ten hold 15% to 20%. Patients had received no treatment of any kind before thyroid surgery. Germline V lookup: CDR1 MNHEY, CDR2 SMNVEV (reference sequence). Trimming stripped 7 bases from V and 1 base from J, with 8 bases between. The CDR3 runs to 12 residues. This clone was recorded a few times. The antigen is undetermined. Sequencing used blood. This TCR was sampled from a female donor with papillary thyroid cancer or a benign thyroid nodule (not recorded which). Some clones in this sample may be carry-over from other donors' samples. V is TRBV27 and J is TRBJ2-7; D perhaps matches TRBD1 (6 bases). The CDR3 bases are TGTGCCAGCAAGGGACATTCCTACGAGCAGTACTTC. It specifies CASKGHSYEQYF.